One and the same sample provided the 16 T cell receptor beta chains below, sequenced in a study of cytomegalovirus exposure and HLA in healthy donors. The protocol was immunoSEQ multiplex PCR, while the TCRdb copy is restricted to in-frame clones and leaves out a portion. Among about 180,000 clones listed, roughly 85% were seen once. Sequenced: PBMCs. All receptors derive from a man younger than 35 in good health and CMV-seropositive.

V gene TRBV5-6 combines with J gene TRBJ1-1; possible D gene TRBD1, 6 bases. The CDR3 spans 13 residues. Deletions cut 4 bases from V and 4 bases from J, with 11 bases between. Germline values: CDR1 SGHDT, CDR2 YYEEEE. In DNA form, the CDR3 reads TGTGCCAGCAGCCAAACAGGGAGCACTGAAGCTTTCTTT. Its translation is CASSQTGSTEAFF.

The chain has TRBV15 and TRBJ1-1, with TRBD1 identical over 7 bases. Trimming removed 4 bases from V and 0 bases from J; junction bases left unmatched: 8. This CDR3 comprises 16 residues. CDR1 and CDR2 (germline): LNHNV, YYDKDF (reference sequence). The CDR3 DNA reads TGTGCCACCAGCACCCGACAGGGAGGCATGAACACTGAAGCTTTCTTT. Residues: CATSTRQGGMNTEAFF.

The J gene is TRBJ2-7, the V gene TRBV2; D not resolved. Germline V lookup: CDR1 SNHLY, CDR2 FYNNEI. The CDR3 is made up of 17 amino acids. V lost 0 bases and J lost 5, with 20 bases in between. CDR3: CASSEAQGFLLLHEQYF. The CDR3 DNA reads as TGTGCCAGCAGTGAAGCGCAAGGCTTTCTCCTACTACACGAGCAGTACTTC.

This CDR3 reads CASTLGGTGNTIYF. DNA of the CDR3: TGTGCCAGCACCCTAGGGGGTACTGGAAACACCATATATTTT. The chain joins TRBV11-2 to TRBJ1-3, with D possibly being TRBD1 (6 bases). Trimming stripped 7 bases from V and 2 bases from J, with 12 bases between. This CDR3 spans 14 amino acids. CDR1 and CDR2 (germline): SGHAT, FQNNGV. Based on the CDR3 plus reference TRBV11-2 and TRBJ1-3, the full variable domain is EAGVAQSPRYKIIEKRQSVAFWCNPISGHATLYWYQQILGQGPKLLIQFQNNGVVDDSQLPKDRFSAERLKGVDSTLKIQPAKLEDSAVYLCASTLGGTGNTIYFGEGSWLTVV.

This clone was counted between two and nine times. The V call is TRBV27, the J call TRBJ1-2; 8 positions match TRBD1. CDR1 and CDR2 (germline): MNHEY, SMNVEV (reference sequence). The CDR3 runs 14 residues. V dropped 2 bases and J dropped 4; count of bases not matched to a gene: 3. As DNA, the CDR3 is TGTGCCAGCAGTTTAGACGGGACAGGCTATGGCTACACCTTC. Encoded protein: CASSLDGTGYGYTF.

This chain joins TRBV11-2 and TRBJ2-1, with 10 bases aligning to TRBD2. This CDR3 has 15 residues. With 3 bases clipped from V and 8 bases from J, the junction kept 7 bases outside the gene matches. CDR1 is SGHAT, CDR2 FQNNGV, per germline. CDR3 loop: CASSFLAGGVDEQFF. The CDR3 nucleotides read TGTGCCAGCAGCTTTTTAGCGGGAGGTGTAGATGAGCAGTTCTTC.

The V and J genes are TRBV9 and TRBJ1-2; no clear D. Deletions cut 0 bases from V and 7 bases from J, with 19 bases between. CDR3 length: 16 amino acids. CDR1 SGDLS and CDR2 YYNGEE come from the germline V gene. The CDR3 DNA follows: TGTGCCAGCAGCGTAGATCGTGGAGGCGGGGAAGGTGGCTACACCTTC. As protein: CASSVDRGGGEGGYTF.

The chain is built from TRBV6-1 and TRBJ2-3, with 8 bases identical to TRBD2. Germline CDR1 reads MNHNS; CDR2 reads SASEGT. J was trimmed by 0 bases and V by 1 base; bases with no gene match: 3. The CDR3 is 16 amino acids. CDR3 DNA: TGTGCCAGCAGTGAAGTCGGGGGGGTGAGCACAGATACGCAGTATTTT. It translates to CASSEVGGVSTDTQYF.

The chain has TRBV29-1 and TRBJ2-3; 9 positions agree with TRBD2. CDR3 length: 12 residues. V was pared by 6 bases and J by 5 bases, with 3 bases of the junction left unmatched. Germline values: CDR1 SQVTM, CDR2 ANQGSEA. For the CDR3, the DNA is TGCAGCGTGTTAGCGGGAGTAGATACGCAGTATTTT. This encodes CSVLAGVDTQYF.

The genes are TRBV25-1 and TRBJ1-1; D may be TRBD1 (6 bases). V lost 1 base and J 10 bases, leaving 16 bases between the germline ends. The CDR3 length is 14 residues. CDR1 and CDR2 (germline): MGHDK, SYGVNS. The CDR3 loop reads CASSESTGLFGAFF. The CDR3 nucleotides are TGTGCCAGCAGTGAATCCACAGGGCTATTTGGAGCTTTCTTT.

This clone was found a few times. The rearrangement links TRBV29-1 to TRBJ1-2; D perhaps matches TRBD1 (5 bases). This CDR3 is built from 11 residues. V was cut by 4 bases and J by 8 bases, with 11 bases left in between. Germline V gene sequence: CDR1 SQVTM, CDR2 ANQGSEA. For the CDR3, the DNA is TGCAGCGTTGGACAGACCGGGGGCTACACCTTC. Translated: CSVGQTGGYTF.

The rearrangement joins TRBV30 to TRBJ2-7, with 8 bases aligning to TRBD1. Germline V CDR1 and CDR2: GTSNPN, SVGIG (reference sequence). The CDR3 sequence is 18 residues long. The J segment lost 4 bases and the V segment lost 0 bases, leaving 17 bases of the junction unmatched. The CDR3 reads CAWSVSDRELGYPYEQYF. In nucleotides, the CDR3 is TGTGCCTGGAGTGTATCGGACAGGGAGCTCGGATACCCTTACGAGCAGTACTTC.

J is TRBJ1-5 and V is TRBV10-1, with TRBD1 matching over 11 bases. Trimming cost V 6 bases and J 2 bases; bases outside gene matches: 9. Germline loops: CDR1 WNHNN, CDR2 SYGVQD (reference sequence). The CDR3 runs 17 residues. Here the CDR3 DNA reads TGCGCCAGCAGGGGGGACAGGGGGAATTTTGGCAATCAGCCCCAGCATTTT. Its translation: CASRGDRGNFGNQPQHF.

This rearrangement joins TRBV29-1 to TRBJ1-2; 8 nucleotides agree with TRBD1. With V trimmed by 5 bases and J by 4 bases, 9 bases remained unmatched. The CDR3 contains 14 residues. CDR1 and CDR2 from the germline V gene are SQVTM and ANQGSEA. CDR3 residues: CSVTKGQGGYGYTF. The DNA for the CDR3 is TGCAGCGTTACGAAAGGACAGGGCGGCTATGGCTACACCTTC.

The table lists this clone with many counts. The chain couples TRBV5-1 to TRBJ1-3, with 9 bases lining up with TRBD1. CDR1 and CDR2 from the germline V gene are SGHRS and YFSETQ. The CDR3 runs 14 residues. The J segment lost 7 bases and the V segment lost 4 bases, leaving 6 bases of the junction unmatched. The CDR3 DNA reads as TGCGCCAGCAGCCTAGGGACAGGGTGGAACACCATATATTTT. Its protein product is CASSLGTGWNTIYF. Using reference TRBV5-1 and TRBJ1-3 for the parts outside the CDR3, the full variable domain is KAGVTQTPRYLIKTRGQQVTLSCSPISGHRSVSWYQQTPGQGLQFLFEYFSETQRNKGNFPGRFSGRQFSNSRSEMNVSTLELGDSALYLCASSLGTGWNTIYFGEGSWLTVV.

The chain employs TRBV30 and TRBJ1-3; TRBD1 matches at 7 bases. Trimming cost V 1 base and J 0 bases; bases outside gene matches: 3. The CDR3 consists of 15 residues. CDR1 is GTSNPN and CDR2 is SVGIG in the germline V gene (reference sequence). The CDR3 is CAWSGGQASGNTIYF. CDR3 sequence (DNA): TGTGCCTGGAGTGGAGGACAGGCCTCTGGAAACACCATATATTTT.